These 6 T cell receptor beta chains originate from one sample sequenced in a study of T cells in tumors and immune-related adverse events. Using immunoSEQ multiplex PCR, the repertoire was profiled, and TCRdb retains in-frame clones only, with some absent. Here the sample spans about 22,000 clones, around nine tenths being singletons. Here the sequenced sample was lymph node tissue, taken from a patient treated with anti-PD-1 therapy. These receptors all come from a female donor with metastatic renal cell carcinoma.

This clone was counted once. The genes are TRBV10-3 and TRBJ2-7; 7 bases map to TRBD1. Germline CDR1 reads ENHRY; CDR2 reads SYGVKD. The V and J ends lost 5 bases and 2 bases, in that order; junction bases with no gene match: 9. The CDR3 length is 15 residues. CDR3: CAISTVTGRAYEQYF. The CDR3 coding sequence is TGTGCCATCAGTACCGTGACAGGGCGGGCCTACGAGCAGTACTTC.

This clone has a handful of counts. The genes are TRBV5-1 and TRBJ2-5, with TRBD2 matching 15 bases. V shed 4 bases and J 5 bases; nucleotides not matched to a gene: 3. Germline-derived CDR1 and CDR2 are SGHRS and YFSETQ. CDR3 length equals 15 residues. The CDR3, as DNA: TGCGCCAGCAGCGGTGGGACTAGCGGGGGGGAGACCCAGTACTTC. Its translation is CASSGGTSGGETQYF.

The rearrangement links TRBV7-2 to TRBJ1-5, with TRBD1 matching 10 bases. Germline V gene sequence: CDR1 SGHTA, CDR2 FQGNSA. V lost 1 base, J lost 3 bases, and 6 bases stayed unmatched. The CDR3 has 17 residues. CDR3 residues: CASSLVGGQGNNQPQHF. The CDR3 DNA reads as TGTGCCAGCAGCTTAGTTGGGGGACAGGGGAACAATCAGCCCCAGCATTTT. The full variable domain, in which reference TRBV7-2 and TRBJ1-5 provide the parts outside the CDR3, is GAGVSQSPSNKVTEKGKDVELRCDPISGHTALYWYRQSLGQGLEFLIYFQGNSAPDKSGLPSDRFSAERTGGSVSTLTIQRTQQEDSAVYLCASSLVGGQGNNQPQHFGDGTRLSIL.

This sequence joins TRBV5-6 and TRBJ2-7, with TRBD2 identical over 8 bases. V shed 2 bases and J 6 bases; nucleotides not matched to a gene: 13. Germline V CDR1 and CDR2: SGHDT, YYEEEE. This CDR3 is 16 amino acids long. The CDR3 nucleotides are TGTGCCAGCAGCTTTTACCCGGGACTAGTCTCTCGCGAGCAGTACTTC. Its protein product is CASSFYPGLVSREQYF.

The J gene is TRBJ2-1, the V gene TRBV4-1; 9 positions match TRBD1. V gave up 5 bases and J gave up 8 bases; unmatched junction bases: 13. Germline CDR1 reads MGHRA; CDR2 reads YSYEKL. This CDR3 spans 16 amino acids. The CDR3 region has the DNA TGCGCCAGCAGCGCCTCCGGGACAGGGTTGAAAGATGAGCAGTTCTTC. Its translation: CASSASGTGLKDEQFF.

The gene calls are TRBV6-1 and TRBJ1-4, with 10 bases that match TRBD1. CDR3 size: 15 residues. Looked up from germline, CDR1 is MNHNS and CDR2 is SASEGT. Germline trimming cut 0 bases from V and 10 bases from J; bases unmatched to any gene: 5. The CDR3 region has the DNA TGTGCCAGCAGTGAAGCGGGACAGGGGACGCGAAAACTGTTTTTT. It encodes CASSEAGQGTRKLFF.